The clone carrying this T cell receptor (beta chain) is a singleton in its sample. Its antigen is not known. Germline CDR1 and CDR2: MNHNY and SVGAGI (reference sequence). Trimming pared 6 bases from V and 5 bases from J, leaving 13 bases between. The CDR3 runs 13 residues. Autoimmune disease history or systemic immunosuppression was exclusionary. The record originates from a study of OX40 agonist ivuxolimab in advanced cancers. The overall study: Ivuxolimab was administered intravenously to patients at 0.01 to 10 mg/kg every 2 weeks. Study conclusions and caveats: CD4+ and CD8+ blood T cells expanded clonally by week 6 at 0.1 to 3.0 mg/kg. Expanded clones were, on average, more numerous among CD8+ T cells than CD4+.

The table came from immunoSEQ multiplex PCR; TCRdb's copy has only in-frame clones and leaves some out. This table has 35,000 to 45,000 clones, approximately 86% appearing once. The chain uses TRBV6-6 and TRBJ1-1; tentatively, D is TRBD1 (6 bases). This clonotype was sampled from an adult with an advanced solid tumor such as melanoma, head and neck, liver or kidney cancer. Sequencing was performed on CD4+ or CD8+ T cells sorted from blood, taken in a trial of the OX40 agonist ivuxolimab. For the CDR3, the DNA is TGTGCCAGCAGCCTGACAGGATGGACTGAAGCTTTCTTT. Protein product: CASSLTGWTEAFF.